The entry below gives a single T cell receptor beta chain sequence along with its context. Its antigen remains unidentified. Mismatch with germline at one junction end may stem from a read error. Three rounds of nested PCR, following a modified ARM-PCR protocol, produced the TCRbeta library. TCRdb independently ran MiXCR on the multiplex PCR reads; one entry per CDR3 protein. The sample yields about 90,000 distinct CDR3 sequences, roughly 77% seen once. RNA was extracted from bulk tissue without any cell sorting. More than 3 cm separated this lung sample from the edge of the tumor. Between August and November 2014, newly diagnosed, chemotherapy-naive lung cancer patients underwent thoracic surgery in China. These data originate in a study of tumor and adjacent non-tumor tissue in lung cancer. Study at large: Patients comprised 12 adenocarcinoma, 2 squamous cell carcinoma and 1 small cell lung cancer.

Germline CDR1 is MNHEY and CDR2 is SVGAGI. The length of the CDR3 is 14 residues. General study results and limits: Significantly higher TCR diversity was found in tumor than normal lung.

Material: distant non-tumor lung tissue. The clonotype was recovered from a woman aged 50 to 60 with non-small cell lung cancer. The V and J genes are TRBV6-5 and TRBJ2-5; 12 positions match TRBD1. Here the CDR3 reads CASNRDRGQEIQYF. For the CDR3, the DNA is TGTGCCAGCAATAGGGACAGGGGGCAAGAGATCCAGTACTTC.